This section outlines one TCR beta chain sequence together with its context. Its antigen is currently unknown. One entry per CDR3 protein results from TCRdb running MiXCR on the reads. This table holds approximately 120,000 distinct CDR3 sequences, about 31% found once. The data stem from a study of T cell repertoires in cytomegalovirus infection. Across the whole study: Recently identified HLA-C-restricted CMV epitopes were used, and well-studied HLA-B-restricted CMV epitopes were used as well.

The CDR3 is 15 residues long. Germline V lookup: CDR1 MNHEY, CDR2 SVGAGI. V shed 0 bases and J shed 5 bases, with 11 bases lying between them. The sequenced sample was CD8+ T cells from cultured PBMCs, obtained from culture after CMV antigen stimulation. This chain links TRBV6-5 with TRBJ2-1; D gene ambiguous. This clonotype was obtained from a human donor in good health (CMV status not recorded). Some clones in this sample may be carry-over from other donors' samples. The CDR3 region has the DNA TGTGCCAGCAGTTACTCGAGGACCGTTAACAATGAGCAGTTCTTC. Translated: CASSYSRTVNNEQFF.